What follows is one TCR beta chain and its context. Profiling relied on immunoSEQ multiplex PCR, and the TCRdb table lists in-frame clones only, not all of them. This table has 80,000 or so clones, 86% appearing once. The sample belongs to a study of blood T cell repertoires in COVID-19. For the study at large: The samples span acute and convalescent COVID-19 from the United States, Italy and Spain. The cDNA or gDNA used as material had been derived from T cells, B-cell-depleted T cells, or PBMCs.

Germline CDR1 LGHNA, CDR2 YSLEER. The CDR3 loop spans 15 amino acids. V trimming: 1 base; J trimming: 6 bases; junction bases outside the gene matches: 5. This receptor was taken from a woman aged 55-69 years with acute or convalescent COVID-19. The sequenced sample consisted of peripheral blood. The chain has TRBV4-3 and TRBJ2-1, with 8 positions matching TRBD1. CDR3 sequence (DNA): TGCGCCAGCAGCCAAGGACAGGGGCCTTCCAATGAGCAGTTCTTC. Residues: CASSQGQGPSNEQFF.